These T cell receptor beta chains were read from a single sample in a study of cytomegalovirus exposure and HLA in healthy donors. Only in-frame clones appear in the TCRdb table, and some are missing; sequencing was by immunoSEQ multiplex PCR. The table records 120,000 to 150,000 clones, approximately 78% of them present only once. The sequenced sample was PBMCs. The receptors come from a man aged 35-49 years in good health and CMV-seropositive. Each CDR3 is given with its conserved first and last residue. Each record gives: clone size, V gene, J gene, CDR3 length, D gene, CDR3 DNA, CDR3 protein. A D gene is named only where the DNA matches it firmly. Not all rows give a size; the values are once, few, many and, for expanded clones, a class.

.	TRBV5-8	TRBJ2-7	15	TRBD1	TGTGCCAGCAGTCCCGGGACAGCTTTTATTCAGGAGCAGTACTTC	CASSPGTAFIQEQYF
.	TRBV28	TRBJ1-2	15	TRBD1	TGTGCCAGCAGTGGCGGACAGGGGGTATTCTATGGCTACACCTTC	CASSGGQGVFYGYTF
.	TRBV18	TRBJ1-3	15	TRBD1	TGTGCCAGCTCAGCCGACAGGGTGGCTGGAAACACCATATATTTT	CASSADRVAGNTIYF
.	TRBV28	TRBJ2-7	14	.	TGTGCCAGCAGTTTTGCGGGAACGTCCTACGAGCAGTCCTTC	CASSFAGTSYEQSF
.	TRBV13	TRBJ2-3	14	TRBD2	TGTGCCAGCAGGGGAGGGGAATACACAGATACGCAGTATTTT	CASRGGEYTDTQYF
.	TRBV13	TRBJ1-2	16	.	TGTGCCAGCAGCTTATCTGAAGAGGCCCCAATCTATGGCTACACCTTC	CASSLSEEAPIYGYTF
.	TRBV6-4	TRBJ2-7	17	.	TGTGCCAGCAGTGACTCCTTTAGGGGGATCTCGCGGTACGAGCAGTACTTC	CASSDSFRGISRYEQYF
.	TRBV2	TRBJ2-1	15	.	TGTGCCAGCAGTCCCCTGACCCGCGGTACCAATGAGCAGTTCTTC	CASSPLTRGTNEQFF
once	TRBV27	TRBJ2-5	14	TRBD2	TGTGCCAGCAGTCGGGGGGGAGCATGGGAGATCCAGTACTTC	CASSRGGAWEIQYF
.	TRBV7-2	TRBJ1-2	16	.	TGTGCCAGCAGCCCTAAGGACTTCAGGGGCCGCTATGGCTACACCTTC	CASSPKDFRGRYGYTF
.	TRBV5-1	TRBJ2-4	15	.	TGCGCCAGCAGCTCTGGAGGGCCCTGGGGAAACATTCAGTACTTC	CASSSGGPWGNIQYF
.	TRBV6-5	TRBJ2-7	12	.	TGTGCCAGCGGGGGCAGGTACTACGAGCAGTACTTC	CASGGRYYEQYF
few	TRBV14	TRBJ2-7	15	TRBD2	TGTGCCAGCAGCCAAGTACTAGCGGGGTCCTACGAGCAGTACTTC	CASSQVLAGSYEQYF
.	TRBV5-1	TRBJ2-7	15	TRBD1	TGCGCCAGCAGCCCTGGAGGGACAGGGCACGACGAGCAGTACTTC	CASSPGGTGHDEQYF
.	TRBV9	TRBJ2-1	18	TRBD2	TGTGCCAGCAGCGTCACTAGCGGGAGAGGAACAACTTACAATGAGCAGTTCTTC	CASSVTSGRGTTYNEQFF
.	TRBV19	TRBJ2-5	12	.	TGTGCCAGTAGTCATTCGGGGAAGACCCAGTACTTC	CASSHSGKTQYF
.	TRBV15	TRBJ2-1	13	.	TGTGCCACCAGCAGGAACAGGTACAATGAGCAGTTCTTC	CATSRNRYNEQFF
.	TRBV19	TRBJ1-5	15	.	TGTGCCAGTAGCTTTCAGGGGTTCGTGAATCAGCCCCAGCATTTT	CASSFQGFVNQPQHF
.	TRBV18	TRBJ2-5	17	TRBD2	TGTGCCAGCTCCCTTATGGCTGGCGGGAGGGACCAAGAGACCCAGTACTTC	CASSLMAGGRDQETQYF
.	TRBV6-6	TRBJ2-7	15	TRBD1	TGTGCCAGCAGTAATGGACAGGGAAAGGGCTACGAGCAGTACTTC	CASSNGQGKGYEQYF
.	TRBV5-1	TRBJ2-7	15	TRBD2	TGCGCCAGCAGCTTGGCAAGCGGGAGTCCCTACGAGCAGTACTTC	CASSLASGSPYEQYF
.	TRBV11-2	TRBJ2-7	17	TRBD1	TGTGCCAGCAGCTTGGACAGGGCTCTCGGTAGCTCCTACGAGCAGTACTTC	CASSLDRALGSSYEQYF
few	TRBV6-5	TRBJ2-1	11	.	TGTGCCAGCAACCGGGGTGGGATGCAGTTCTTC	CASNRGGMQFF
.	TRBV7-6	TRBJ2-3	13	.	TGTGCCAGCAGCTTCCAGGGGCCAGATACGCAGTATTTT	CASSFQGPDTQYF
.	TRBV19	TRBJ2-1	12	.	TGTGCCAGTAGTATCAAGAGCGATGAGCAGTTCTTC	CASSIKSDEQFF
once	TRBV7-2	TRBJ2-2	16	.	TGTGCCAGTTTTCTTAAGAGGGCCCCGAACACCGGGGAGCTGTTTTTT	CASFLKRAPNTGELFF
.	TRBV2	TRBJ1-2	13	TRBD1	TGTGCCAGCAGCGGACAGGGAATGCGGGGCTACACCTTC	CASSGQGMRGYTF
.	TRBV4-1	TRBJ2-7	21	TRBD2	TGCGCCAGCAGCCAAGACCCGTGGCTAGCGGGAACAAAACGCCGCTCCTACGAGCAGTACTTC	CASSQDPWLAGTKRRSYEQYF